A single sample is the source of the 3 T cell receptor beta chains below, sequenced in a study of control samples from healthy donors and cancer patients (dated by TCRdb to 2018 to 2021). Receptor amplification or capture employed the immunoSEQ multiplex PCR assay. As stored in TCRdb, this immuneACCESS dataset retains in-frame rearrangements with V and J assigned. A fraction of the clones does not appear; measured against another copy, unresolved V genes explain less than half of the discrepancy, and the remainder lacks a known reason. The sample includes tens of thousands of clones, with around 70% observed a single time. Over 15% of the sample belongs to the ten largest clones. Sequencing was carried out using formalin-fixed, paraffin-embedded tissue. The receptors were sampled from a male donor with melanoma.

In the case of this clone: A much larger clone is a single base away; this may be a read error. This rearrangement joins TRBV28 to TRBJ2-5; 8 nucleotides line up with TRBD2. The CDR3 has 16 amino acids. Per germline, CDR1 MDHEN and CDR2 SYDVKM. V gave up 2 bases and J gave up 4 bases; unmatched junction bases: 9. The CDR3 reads CASSLRTSRSLETQYF. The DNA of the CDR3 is TGTGCCAGCAGTTTACGGACTAGCAGGAGCTTAGAGACCCAGTACTTC. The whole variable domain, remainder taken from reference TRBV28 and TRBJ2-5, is DVKVTQSSRYLVKRTGEKVFLECVQDMDHENMFWYRQDPGLGLRLIYFSYDVKMKEKGDIPEGYSVSREKKERFSLILESASTNQTSMYLCASSLRTSRSLETQYFGPGTRLLVL.

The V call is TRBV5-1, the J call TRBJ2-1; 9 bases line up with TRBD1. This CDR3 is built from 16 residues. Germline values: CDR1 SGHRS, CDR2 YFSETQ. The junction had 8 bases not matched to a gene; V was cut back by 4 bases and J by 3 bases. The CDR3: CASSLVGTGSYNEQFF. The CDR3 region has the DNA TGCGCCAGCAGCCTGGTTGGGACAGGGAGCTACAATGAGCAGTTCTTC.

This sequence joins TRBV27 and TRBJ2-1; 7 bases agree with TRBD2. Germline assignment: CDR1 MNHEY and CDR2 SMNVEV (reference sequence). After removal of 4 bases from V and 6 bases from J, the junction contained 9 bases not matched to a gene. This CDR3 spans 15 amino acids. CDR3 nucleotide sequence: TGTGCCAGCAGTTCCGGACTAGGAGGGTCCAATGAGCAGTTCTTC. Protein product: CASSSGLGGSNEQFF.